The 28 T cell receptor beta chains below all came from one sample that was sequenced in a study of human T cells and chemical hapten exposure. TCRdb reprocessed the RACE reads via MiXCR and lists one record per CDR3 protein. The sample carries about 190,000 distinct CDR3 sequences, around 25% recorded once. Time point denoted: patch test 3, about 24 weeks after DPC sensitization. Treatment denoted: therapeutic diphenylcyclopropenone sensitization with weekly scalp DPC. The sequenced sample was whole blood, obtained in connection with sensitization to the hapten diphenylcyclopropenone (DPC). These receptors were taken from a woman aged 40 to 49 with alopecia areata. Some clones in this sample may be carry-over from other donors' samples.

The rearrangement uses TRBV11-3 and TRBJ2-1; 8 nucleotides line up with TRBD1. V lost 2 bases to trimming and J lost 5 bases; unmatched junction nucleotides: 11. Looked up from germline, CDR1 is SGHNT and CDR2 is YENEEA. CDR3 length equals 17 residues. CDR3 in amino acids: CASSLTPFRGHDNEQFF. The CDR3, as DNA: TGTGCCAGCAGCTTAACCCCCTTCAGGGGGCACGACAATGAGCAGTTCTTC.

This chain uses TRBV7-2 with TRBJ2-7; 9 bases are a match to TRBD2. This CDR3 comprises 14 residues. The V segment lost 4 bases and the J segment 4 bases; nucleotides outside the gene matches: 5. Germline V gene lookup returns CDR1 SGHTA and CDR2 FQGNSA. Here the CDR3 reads CASSSIAGAYEQYF. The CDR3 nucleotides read TGTGCCAGCAGCTCCATAGCGGGAGCGTACGAGCAGTACTTC.

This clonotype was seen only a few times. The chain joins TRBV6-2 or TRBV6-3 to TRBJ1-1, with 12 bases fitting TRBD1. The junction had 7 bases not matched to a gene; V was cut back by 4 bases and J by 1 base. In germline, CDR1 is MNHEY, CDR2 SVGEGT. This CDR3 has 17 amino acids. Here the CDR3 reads CASSLGQGASPNTEAFF. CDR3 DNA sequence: TGTGCCAGCAGTTTGGGACAGGGGGCATCTCCGAACACTGAAGCTTTCTTT.

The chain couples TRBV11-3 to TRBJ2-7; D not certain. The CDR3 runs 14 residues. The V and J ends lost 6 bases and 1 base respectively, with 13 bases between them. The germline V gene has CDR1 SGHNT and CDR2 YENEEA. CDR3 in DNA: TGTGCCAGCAGTAAGCTGGACGGATCCTACGAGCAGTACTTC. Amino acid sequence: CASSKLDGSYEQYF.

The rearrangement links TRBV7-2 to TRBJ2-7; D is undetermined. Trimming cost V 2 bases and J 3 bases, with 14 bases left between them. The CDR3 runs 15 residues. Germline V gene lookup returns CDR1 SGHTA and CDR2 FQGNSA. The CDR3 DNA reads TGTGCCAGCAGCTTATATCGCGACGGCTACTACGAGCAGTACTTC. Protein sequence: CASSLYRDGYYEQYF.

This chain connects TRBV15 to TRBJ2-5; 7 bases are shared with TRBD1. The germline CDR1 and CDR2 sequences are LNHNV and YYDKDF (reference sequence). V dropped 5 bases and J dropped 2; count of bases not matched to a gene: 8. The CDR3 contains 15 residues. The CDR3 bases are TGTGCCACCAGCGGGCACAGGGGATCGCAAGAGACCCAGTACTTC. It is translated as CATSGHRGSQETQYF.

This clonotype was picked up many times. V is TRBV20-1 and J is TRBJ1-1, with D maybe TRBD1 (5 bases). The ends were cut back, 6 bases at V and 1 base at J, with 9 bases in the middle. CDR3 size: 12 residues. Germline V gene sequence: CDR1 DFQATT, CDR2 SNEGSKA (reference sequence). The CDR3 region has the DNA TGCAGTGCCGGGCAGGGGAACACTGAAGCTTTCTTT. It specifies CSAGQGNTEAFF.

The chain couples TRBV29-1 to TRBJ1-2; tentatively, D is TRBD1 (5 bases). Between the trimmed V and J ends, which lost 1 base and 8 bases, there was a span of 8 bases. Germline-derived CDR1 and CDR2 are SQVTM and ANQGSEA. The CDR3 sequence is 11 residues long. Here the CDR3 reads CSVEGGFGYTF. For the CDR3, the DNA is TGCAGCGTTGAAGGGGGGTTCGGCTACACCTTC.

CDR3 sequence reads: CASSQDNVQLSGNTIYF. CDR3 bases: TGCGCCAGCAGCCAAGATAACGTACAACTCTCTGGAAACACCATATATTTT. The chain links TRBV4-3 to TRBJ1-3; the D is unclear. The CDR3 totals 17 residues. Trimming left V 0 bases short and J 0 bases short, with 12 bases between. The germline CDR1 and CDR2 sequences are LGHNA and YSLEER.

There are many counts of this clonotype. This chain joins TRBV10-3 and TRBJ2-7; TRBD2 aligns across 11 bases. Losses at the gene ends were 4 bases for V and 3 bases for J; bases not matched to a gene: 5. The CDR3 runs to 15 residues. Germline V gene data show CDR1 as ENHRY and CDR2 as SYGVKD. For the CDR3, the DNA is TGTGCCATCAGTGCTCCTAGCGGGGGGTACTACGAGCAGTACTTC. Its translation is CAISAPSGGYYEQYF.

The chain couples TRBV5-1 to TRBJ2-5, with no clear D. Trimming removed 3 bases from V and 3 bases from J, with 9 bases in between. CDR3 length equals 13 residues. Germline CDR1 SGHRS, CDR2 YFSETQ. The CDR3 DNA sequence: TGCGCCAGCAGCTCCAGGACGGAAGAGACCCAGTACTTC. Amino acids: CASSSRTEETQYF.

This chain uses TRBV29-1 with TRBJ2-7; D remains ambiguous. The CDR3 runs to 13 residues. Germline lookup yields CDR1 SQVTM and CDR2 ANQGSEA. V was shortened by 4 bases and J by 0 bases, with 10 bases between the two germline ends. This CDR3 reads CSVGRRSSYEQYF. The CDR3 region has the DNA TGCAGCGTTGGCCGCCGAAGCTCCTACGAGCAGTACTTC.

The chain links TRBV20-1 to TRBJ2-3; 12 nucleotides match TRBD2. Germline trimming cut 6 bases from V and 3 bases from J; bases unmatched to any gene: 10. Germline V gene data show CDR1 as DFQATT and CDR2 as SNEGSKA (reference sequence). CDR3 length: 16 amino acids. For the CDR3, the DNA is TGCAGTGCGAGACTAGCGGGAGCTAGGTCGACAGATACGCAGTATTTT. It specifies CSARLAGARSTDTQYF.

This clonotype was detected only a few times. As DNA, the CDR3 is TGCAGTGCTAGAGATCCACGGCCCCCCGGCTACGAGCAGTACTTC. Its translation is CSARDPRPPGYEQYF. The rearrangement joins TRBV20-1 to TRBJ2-7; D is unclear. The CDR3 sequence is 15 residues long. Germline V gene data show CDR1 as DFQATT and CDR2 as SNEGSKA (reference sequence). The ends were cut back, 0 bases at V and 3 bases at J, with 15 bases in the middle.

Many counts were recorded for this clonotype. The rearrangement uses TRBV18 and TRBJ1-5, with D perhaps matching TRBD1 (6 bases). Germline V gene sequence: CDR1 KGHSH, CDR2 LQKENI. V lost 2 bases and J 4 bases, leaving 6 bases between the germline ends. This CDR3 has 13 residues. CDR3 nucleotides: TGTGCCAGCTCACCAGGACAGAATCAGCCCCAGCATTTT. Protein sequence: CASSPGQNQPQHF. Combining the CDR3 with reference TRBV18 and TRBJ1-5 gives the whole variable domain NAGVMQNPRHLVRRRGQEARLRCSPMKGHSHVYWYRQLPEEGLKFMVYLQKENIIDESGMPKERFSAEFPKEGPSILRIQQVVRGDSAAYFCASSPGQNQPQHFGDGTRLSIL.

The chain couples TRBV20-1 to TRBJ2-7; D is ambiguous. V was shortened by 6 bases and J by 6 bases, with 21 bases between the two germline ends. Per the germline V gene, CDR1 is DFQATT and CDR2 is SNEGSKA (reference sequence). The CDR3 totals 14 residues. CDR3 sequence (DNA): TGCAGTGCCCTAAGTGCTAGTGGTTCTTCCGAGCAGTACTTC. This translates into CSALSASGSSEQYF.

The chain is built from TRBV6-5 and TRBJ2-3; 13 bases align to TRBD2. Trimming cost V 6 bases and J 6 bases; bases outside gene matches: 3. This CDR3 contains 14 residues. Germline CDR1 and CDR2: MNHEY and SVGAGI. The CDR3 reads CASRPGLAGDTQYF. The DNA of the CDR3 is TGTGCCAGCAGACCGGGACTAGCGGGGGATACGCAGTATTTT.

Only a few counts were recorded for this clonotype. CDR3 coding DNA: TGCAGTGCTAGAGCCCCGGGACAGACCTTCTACGAGCAGTACTTC. It translates to CSARAPGQTFYEQYF. The genes are TRBV20-1 and TRBJ2-7; 7 nucleotides match TRBD1. CDR3 length equals 15 residues. Germline V CDR1 and CDR2: DFQATT, SNEGSKA (reference sequence). V lost 1 base, J lost 3 bases, and 9 bases stayed unmatched.

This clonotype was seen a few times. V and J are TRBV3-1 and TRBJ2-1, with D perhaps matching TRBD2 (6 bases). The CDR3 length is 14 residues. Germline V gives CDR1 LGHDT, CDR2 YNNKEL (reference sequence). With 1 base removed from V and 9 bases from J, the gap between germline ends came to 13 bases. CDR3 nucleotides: TGTGCCAGCAGCCAAGCCGGGCTAGCGACTGAGCAGTTCTTC. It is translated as CASSQAGLATEQFF.

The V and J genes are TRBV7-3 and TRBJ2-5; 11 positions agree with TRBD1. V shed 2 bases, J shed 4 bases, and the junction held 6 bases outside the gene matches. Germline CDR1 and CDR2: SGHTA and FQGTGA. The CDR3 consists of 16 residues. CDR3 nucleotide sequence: TGTGCCAGCAGCTTAGGAGGGACAGGGGGTAGAGAGACCCAGTACTTC. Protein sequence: CASSLGGTGGRETQYF.

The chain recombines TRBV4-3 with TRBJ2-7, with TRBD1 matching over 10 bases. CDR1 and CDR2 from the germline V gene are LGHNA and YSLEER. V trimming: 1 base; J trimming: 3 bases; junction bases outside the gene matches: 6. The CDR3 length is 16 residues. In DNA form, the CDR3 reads TGCGCCAGCAGCCAAGCTCCGGGACAGGGGATCTACGAGCAGTACTTC. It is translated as CASSQAPGQGIYEQYF.

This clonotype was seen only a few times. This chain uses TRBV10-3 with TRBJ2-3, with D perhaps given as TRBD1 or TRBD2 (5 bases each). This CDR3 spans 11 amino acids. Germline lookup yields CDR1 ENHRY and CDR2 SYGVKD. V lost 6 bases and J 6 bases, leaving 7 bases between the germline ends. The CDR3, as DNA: TGTGCCATCAGAGGGACGGATACGCAGTATTTT. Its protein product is CAIRGTDTQYF.

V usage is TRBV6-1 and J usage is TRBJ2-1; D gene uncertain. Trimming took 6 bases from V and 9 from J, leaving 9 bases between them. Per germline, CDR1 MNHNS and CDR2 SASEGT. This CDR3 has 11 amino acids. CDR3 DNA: TGTGCCAGCAGGACGACGCGTGAGCAGTTCTTC. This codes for CASRTTREQFF.

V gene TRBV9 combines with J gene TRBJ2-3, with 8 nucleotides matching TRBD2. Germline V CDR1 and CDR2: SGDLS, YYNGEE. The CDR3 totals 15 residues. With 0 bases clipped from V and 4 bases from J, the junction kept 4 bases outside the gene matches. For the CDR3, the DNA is TGTGCCAGCAGCGTAGCGGGAGGGTTGCCAGATACGCAGTATTTT. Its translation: CASSVAGGLPDTQYF.

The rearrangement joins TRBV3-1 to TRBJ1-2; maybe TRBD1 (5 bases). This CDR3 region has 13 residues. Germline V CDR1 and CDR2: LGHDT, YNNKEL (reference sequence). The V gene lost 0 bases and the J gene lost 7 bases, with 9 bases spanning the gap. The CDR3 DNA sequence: TGTGCCAGCAGCCAAGAGTGGGGGAGTGGCTACACCTTC. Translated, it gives CASSQEWGSGYTF.

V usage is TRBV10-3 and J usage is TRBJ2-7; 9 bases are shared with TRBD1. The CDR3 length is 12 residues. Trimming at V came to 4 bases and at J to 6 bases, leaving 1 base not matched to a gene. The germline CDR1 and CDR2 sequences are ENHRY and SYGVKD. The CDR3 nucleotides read TGTGCCATCAGTGGGACAGGGGCCGAGCAGTACTTC. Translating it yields CAISGTGAEQYF.

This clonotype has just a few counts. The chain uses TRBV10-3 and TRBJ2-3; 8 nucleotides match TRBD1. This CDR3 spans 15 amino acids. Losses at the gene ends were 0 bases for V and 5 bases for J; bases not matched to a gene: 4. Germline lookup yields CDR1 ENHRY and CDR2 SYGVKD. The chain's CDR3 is CAISESTGAGDTQYF. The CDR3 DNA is TGTGCCATCAGTGAGTCGACAGGGGCTGGAGATACGCAGTATTTT.

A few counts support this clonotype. The CDR3 DNA reads as TGTGCCAGCAGCTCCTGGGGGGGGCGGGGAAGCAATCAGCCCCAGCATTTT. Its protein is CASSSWGGRGSNQPQHF. J is TRBJ1-5 and V is TRBV7-2; D perhaps matches TRBD1 (6 bases). Germline V gene lookup returns CDR1 SGHTA and CDR2 FQGNSA. The CDR3 consists of 17 residues. Deletions cut 4 bases from V and 1 base from J, with 17 bases between.